The sequence of this T cell receptor beta chain was determined in a study of T cells in Graves' hyperthyroidism and ophthalmopathy. What was amplified from RNA transcripts were TCR beta CDR3 regions. An initial round of RT-PCR targeting the TCR CDR3 relied on the HTBI primer set. TCRdb re-called the multiplex PCR reads through MiXCR, storing one row per CDR3 protein. The sample includes hundreds of thousands of distinct CDR3 sequences, 24% of them seen just once. The study left out patients who had uncontrolled infection, other autoimmune disease, pregnancy or lactation. This CDR3 has 15 amino acids. CDR1 is KGHSH and CDR2 is LQKENI in the germline V gene. V dropped 4 bases and J dropped 3; count of bases not matched to a gene: 8. This clonotype was detected many times.

The chain couples TRBV18 to TRBJ1-1, with 7 positions matching TRBD1. Source material: blood. This TCR came from a woman under 40 with Graves' ophthalmopathy. CDR3 residues: CASSRNRDSHTEAFF. Written as DNA, the CDR3 is TGTGCCAGCTCACGCAACCGGGACAGCCACACTGAAGCTTTCTTT. Combining the CDR3 with reference TRBV18 and TRBJ1-1 gives the whole variable domain NAGVMQNPRHLVRRRGQEARLRCSPMKGHSHVYWYRQLPEEGLKFMVYLQKENIIDESGMPKERFSAEFPKEGPSILRIQQVVRGDSAAYFCASSRNRDSHTEAFFGQGTRLTVV.